This T cell receptor (beta chain) was observed in a study of identical twins. This clonotype has a count of ten or more. The antigen is unknown. Template switching, a step in the protocol, added a universal primer site, and cDNA carried unique molecular identifiers. TCRdb called the 5' RACE reads again in MiXCR, with one record for every CDR3 protein. This table holds around 500,000 distinct CDR3 sequences, 14% found once. Healthy Caucasians were all of the donors. The study's findings and limits: Beta clonotypes that were abundant in cord blood contained fewer insertions, a pattern absent from memory repertoires.

These data were likewise used in another study, on yellow fever vaccine responses in identical twins. From that study: It has been reported that, in twins, the vaccine T cell response seemed partly convergent and partly personalized.

This TCR derives from a young woman in good health. Sequencing was carried out using CD4+ T cells sorted from blood.

The CDR3 loop reads CASRHRGTGYGYTF. The CDR3 DNA sequence: TGTGCCAGCAGACATCGAGGGACAGGCTATGGCTACACCTTC. The V call is TRBV12-3 or TRBV12-4, the J call TRBJ1-2; 8 bases fit TRBD1. The J segment lost 4 bases and the V segment lost 6 bases, leaving 7 bases of the junction unmatched. The CDR3 is made up of 14 amino acids.